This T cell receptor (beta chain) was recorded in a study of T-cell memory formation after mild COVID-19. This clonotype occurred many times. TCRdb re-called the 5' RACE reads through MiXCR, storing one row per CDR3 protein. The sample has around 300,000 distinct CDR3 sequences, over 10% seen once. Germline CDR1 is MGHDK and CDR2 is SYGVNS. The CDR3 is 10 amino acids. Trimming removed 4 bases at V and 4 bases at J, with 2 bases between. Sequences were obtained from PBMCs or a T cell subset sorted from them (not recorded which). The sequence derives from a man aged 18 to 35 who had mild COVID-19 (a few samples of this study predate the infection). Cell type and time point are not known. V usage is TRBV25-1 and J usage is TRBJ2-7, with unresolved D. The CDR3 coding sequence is TGTGCCAGCAGTGGATACGAGCAGTACTTC. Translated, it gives CASSGYEQYF.